The 17 T cell receptor beta chains given below trace back to one sample, sequenced in a study of shared clonotypes between healthy human individuals. TCRdb keeps only in-frame clones here, not all; method: immunoSEQ multiplex PCR. The table includes just over 2,000,000 clones, 85% to 95% detected once. The sample comprised naive CD4+ T cells sorted from blood. Described subset: CD45RA+ positively selected. The receptor source for this set is a man between 18 and 35 years old in good health.

A word on this clone: The sample carries other DNA sequences with the same CDR3. This chain joins TRBV6-6 and TRBJ2-7; TRBD1 is a possible D gene (6 bases). V dropped 0 bases and J dropped 3 bases, with 9 bases sitting between them. CDR1 MNHNY and CDR2 SVGAGI come from the germline V gene (reference sequence). The CDR3 has 14 residues. CDR3 in amino acids: CASSYSPRGYEQYF. The CDR3 region has the DNA TGTGCCAGCAGTTACTCGCCCAGGGGCTACGAGCAGTACTTC.

Concerning this clone itself: Other DNA sequences in this sample translate to the same CDR3. J is TRBJ1-2 and V is TRBV5-4, with 7 bases identical to TRBD1. V lost 3 bases and J lost 5; bases outside the gene matches: 4. This CDR3 has 13 amino acids. Per the germline V gene, CDR1 is SGHNT and CDR2 is YYREEE (reference sequence). CDR3 sequence reads: CASSSGTDYGYTF. The CDR3 coding sequence is TGTGCCAGCAGCTCCGGGACAGATTATGGCTACACCTTC.

The V call is TRBV21-1, the J call TRBJ2-5; the D call TRBD2 from the table was never checked on the DNA. TRBV21-1 is designated a pseudogene. This CDR3 contains 16 residues. The CDR3 nucleotides are TGTGCCAGCAGCAATTCTCCCCAGCGGGGACAAGAGACCCAGTACTTC. This sequence encodes CASSNSPQRGQETQYF.

The rearrangement links TRBV5-6 to TRBJ2-5; TRBD1 is a possible D gene (6 bases). The ends were cut back, 3 bases at V and 5 bases at J, with 23 bases in the middle. This CDR3 has 17 amino acids. From germline, CDR1 is SGHDT and CDR2 YYEEEE. The CDR3 DNA follows: TGTGCCAGCAGCTGGGGGATACGGGACACCTCTCGGGAGACCCAGTACTTC. Translation: CASSWGIRDTSRETQYF.

This sequence joins TRBV6-5 and TRBJ1-2; D is uncertain. Trimming left V 4 bases short and J 1 base short, with 10 bases between. The CDR3 runs to 14 residues. Per germline, CDR1 MNHEY and CDR2 SVGAGI. The CDR3 nucleotides are TGTGCCAGCAGTTCTCGGACGGATAACTATGGCTACACCTTC. Protein: CASSSRTDNYGYTF.

The rearrangement links TRBV10-3 to TRBJ2-1, with TRBD2 matching over 12 bases. The CDR3 runs to 14 residues. The V gene end was trimmed by 11 bases and the J gene end by 7 bases; junction bases not matched to a gene: 9. Germline CDR1 ENHRY, CDR2 SYGVKD. This CDR3 is CALRTSGNSNEQFF. CDR3 coding DNA: TGTGCCCTGAGGACTAGCGGGAATTCGAATGAGCAGTTCTTC.

As regards this clone: The same CDR3 is also encoded by other DNA sequences in this sample. As DNA, the CDR3 is TGTGCCAGCTCAGCCACGGAGAACACTGAAGCTTTCTTT. Translating gives CASSATENTEAFF. V is TRBV18 and J is TRBJ1-1; no firm D call. Germline values: CDR1 KGHSH, CDR2 LQKENI. The CDR3 runs 13 residues. The V and J ends lost 5 bases and 1 base respectively, with 8 bases between them.

V usage is TRBV5-1 and J usage is TRBJ2-3, with TRBD1 matching over 9 bases. CDR3 length: 16 amino acids. J gave up 3 bases and V 6 bases, and 11 bases lay outside the gene matches. Germline lookup yields CDR1 SGHRS and CDR2 YFSETQ. The CDR3 reads CASIIGTGGATDTQYF. Here the CDR3 DNA reads TGCGCCAGCATTATAGGAACAGGGGGCGCAACAGATACGCAGTATTTT.

This rearrangement joins TRBV21-1 to TRBJ1-2. TRBV21-1 is marked as a pseudogene. The CDR3 contains 15 residues. The DNA for the CDR3 is TGTGCCAGCAGCAAAGTCGGCGGGACGGATAGAGACTACACCTTC. It yields the protein CASSKVGGTDRDYTF.

Comment on this clone: The sample carries other DNA sequences with the same CDR3. The V call is TRBV2, the J call TRBJ2-7; no firm D call. V was clipped by 5 bases and J by 4 bases, with 6 bases between them. In germline, CDR1 is SNHLY, CDR2 FYNNEI. The CDR3 is 11 residues long. Here the CDR3 reads CASSIYYEQYF. In DNA, the CDR3 is TGTGCCAGCAGTATATATTACGAGCAGTACTTC. The complete variable domain, with remaining parts taken from reference TRBV2 and TRBJ2-7, reads EPEVTQTPSHQVTQMGQEVILRCVPISNHLYFYWYRQILGQKVEFLVSFYNNEISEKSEIFDDQFSVERPDGSNFTLKIRSTKLEDSAMYFCASSIYYEQYFGPGTRLTVT.

CDR3: CASSPLTGGETEAFF. CDR3 DNA sequence: TGCGCCAGCAGCCCATTGACAGGGGGCGAGACTGAAGCTTTCTTT. The chain has TRBV5-1 and TRBJ1-1, with 10 bases aligning to TRBD1. This CDR3 is 15 amino acids long. V gave up 4 bases and J gave up 5 bases; unmatched junction bases: 8. From germline, CDR1 is SGHRS and CDR2 YFSETQ.

The gene calls are TRBV6-5 and TRBJ1-2; D not resolved. The CDR3 has 15 residues. Trimming pared 0 bases from V and 0 bases from J, leaving 8 bases between. From germline, CDR1 is MNHEY and CDR2 SVGAGI. CDR3 sequence (DNA): TGTGCCAGCAGTTACTCTGTGGGTACTAACTATGGCTACACCTTC. Protein product: CASSYSVGTNYGYTF.

The chain has TRBV5-1 and TRBJ2-1, with D unresolved. CDR3 length: 15 residues. Germline lookup yields CDR1 SGHRS and CDR2 YFSETQ. Trimming pared 1 base from V and 4 bases from J, leaving 12 bases between. CDR3 sequence reads: CASSLSYGPYNEQFF. CDR3 in DNA: TGCGCCAGCAGCTTGAGCTACGGCCCATACAATGAGCAGTTCTTC.

The rearrangement joins TRBV2 to TRBJ1-5; D unresolved. Germline CDR1 reads SNHLY; CDR2 reads FYNNEI. Trimming pared 3 bases from V and 9 bases from J, leaving 6 bases between. The CDR3 extends over 11 amino acids. CDR3: CASSEGRPQHF. CDR3 DNA: TGTGCCAGCAGTGAGGGAAGGCCCCAGCATTTT.

The chain joins TRBV2 to TRBJ1-3, with 7 bases lining up with TRBD1. The trim removed 6 bases at V and 2 bases at J, leaving 10 bases unmatched. The CDR3 has 16 amino acids. Germline lookup yields CDR1 SNHLY and CDR2 FYNNEI. The CDR3 reads CASRENRGSTGNTIYF. Written as DNA, the CDR3 is TGTGCCAGCAGAGAAAACAGGGGAAGTACTGGAAACACCATATATTTT.

The chain uses TRBV19 and TRBJ1-5; D is unclear. Between the trimmed V and J ends, which lost 3 bases and 3 bases, there was a span of 6 bases. CDR3 length equals 13 residues. Germline CDR1 LNHDA, CDR2 SQIVND (reference sequence). CDR3 residues: CASSMGNNQPQHF. Here the CDR3 DNA reads TGTGCCAGTAGTATGGGGAACAATCAGCCCCAGCATTTT.

The chain combines TRBV30 with TRBJ2-5, with a possible D match to TRBD1 (5 bases). Trimming cost V 0 bases and J 1 base, with 12 bases left between them. This CDR3 has 15 residues. The germline V gene has CDR1 GTSNPN and CDR2 SVGIG (reference sequence). CDR3 sequence (DNA): TGTGCCTGGAGTGTATCAAGGGGTCTCCAAGAGACCCAGTACTTC. The encoded protein is CAWSVSRGLQETQYF. The full variable domain, completed using reference TRBV30 and TRBJ2-5, is SQTIHQWPATLVQPVGSPLSLECTVEGTSNPNLYWYRQAAGRGLQLLFYSVGIGQISSEVPQNLSASRPQDRQFILSSKKLLLSDSGFYLCAWSVSRGLQETQYFGPGTRLLVL.